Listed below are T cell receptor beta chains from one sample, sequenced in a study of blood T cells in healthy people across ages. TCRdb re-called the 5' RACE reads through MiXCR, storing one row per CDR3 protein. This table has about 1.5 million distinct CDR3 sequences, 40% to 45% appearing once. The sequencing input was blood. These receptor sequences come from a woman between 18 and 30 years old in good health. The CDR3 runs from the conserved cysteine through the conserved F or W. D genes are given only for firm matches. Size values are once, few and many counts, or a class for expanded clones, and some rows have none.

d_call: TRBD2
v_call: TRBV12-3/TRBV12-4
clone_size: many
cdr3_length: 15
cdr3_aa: CASSSGLAGSYEQYF

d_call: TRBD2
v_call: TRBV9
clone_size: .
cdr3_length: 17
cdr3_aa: CASSPRLAGGPSDEQYF

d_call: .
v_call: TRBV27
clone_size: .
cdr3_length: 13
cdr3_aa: CASTGQIYNEQFF

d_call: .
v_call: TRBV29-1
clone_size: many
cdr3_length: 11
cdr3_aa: CSVEWDYEQYF

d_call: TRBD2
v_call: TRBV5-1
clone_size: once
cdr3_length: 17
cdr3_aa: CASSPGLAGAYTGELFF

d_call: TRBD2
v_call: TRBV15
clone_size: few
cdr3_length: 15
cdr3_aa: CATSLAGGFTDTQYF

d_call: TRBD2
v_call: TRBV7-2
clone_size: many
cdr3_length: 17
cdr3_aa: CASSLLIAGDGTDTQYF

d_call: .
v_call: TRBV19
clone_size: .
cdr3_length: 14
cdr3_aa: CASSVDPTSYEQYF

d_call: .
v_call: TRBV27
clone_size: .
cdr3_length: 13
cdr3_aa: CASSWSQNTEAFF

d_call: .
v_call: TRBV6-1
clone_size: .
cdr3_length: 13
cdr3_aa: CASSGSRTQPLHF

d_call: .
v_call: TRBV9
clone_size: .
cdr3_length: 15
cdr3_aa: CASSVTLSSYNEQYF

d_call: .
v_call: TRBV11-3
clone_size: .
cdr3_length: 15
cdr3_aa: CASSLGSGTDQPQHF

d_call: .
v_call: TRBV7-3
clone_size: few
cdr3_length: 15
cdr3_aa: CASSLSSSSYNEQYF

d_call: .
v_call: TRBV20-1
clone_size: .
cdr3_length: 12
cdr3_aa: CSARRDIAEAFF

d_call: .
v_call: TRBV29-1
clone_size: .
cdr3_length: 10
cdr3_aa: CSVYGDEQYF

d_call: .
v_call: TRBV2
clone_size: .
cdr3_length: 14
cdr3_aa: CASSDRIGGAEAFF

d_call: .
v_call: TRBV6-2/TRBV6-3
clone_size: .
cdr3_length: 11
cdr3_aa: CASALRGKLFF

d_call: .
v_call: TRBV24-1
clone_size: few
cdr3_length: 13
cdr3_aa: CATSEWGSNEQFF

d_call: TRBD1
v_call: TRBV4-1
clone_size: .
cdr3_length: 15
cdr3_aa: CASSLWTGSRDTQYF

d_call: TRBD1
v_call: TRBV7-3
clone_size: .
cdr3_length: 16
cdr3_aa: CASSLIRTGLNTEAFF

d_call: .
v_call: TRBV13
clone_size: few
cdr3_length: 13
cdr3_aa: CASSNRRGNEQFF

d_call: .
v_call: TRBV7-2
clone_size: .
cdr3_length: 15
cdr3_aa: CASSLLAIPPDTQYF

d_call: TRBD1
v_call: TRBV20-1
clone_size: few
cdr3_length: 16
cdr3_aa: CSAKRTGGHSNQPQHF

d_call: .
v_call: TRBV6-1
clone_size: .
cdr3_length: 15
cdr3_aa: CASSDLRDSTDTQYF

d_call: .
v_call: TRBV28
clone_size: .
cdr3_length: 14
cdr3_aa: CASSLLRARYGYTF

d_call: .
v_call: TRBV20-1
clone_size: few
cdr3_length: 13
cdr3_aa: CSASLWGPETQYF

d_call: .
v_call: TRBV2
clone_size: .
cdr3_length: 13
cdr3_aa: CASTSLESGELFF

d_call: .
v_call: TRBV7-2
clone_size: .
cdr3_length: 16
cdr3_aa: CASSWAQGQYLDGYTF

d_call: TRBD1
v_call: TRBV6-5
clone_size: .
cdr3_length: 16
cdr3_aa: CASSPRDSGTTDTQYF

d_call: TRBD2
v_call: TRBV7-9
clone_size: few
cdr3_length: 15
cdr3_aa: CASSSQNSGSYEQYF

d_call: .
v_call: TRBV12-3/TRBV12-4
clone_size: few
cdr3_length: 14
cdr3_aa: CASSAGIFLYGYTF

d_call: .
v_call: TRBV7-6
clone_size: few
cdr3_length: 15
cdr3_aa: CASSLSSGEGQTQYF

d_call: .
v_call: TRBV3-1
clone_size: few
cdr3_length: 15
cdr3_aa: CASSHQRLSYNEQFF

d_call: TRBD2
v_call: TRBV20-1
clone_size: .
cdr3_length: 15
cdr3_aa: CSALQLAGEQETQYF

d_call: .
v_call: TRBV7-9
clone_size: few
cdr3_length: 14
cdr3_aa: CASNTRTGRETQYF

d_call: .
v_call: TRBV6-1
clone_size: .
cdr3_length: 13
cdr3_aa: CASSEVARRGYTF

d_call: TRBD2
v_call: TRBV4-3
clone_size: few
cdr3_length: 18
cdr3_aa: CASSQDLPLSGVYNEQFF

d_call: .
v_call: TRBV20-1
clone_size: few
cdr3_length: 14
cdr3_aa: CSARNHRRGDTQYF

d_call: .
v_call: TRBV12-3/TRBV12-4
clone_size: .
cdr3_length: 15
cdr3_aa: CASSLEAGAGETQYF

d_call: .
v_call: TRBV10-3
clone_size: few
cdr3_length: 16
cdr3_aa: CAISESNDRRSTEAFF

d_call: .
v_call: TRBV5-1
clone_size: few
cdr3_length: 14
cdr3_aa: CASSRRLGGTEAFF

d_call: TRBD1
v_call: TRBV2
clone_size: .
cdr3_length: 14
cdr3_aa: CASSAAGGTQPQHF

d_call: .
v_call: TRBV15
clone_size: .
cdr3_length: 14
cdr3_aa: CATGDVSHYNEQFF

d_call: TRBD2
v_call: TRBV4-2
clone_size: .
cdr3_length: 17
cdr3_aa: CASSQAATSGVTNEQYF

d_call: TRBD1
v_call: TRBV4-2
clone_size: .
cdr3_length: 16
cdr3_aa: CASSQATGNSNQPQHF

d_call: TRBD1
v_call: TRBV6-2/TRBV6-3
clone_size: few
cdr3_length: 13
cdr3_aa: CASSYPGQDGYTF